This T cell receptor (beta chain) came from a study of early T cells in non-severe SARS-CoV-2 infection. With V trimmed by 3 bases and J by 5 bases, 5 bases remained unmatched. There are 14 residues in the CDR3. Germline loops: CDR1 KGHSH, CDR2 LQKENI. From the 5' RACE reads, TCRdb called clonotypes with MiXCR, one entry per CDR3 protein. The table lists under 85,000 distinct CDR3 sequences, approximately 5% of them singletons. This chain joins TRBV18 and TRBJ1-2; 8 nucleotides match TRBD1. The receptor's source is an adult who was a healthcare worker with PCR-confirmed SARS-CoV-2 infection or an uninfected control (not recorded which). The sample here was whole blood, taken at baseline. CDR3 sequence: CASSPRTGTYGYTF. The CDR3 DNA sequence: TGTGCCAGCTCACCCCGGACAGGGACTTATGGCTACACCTTC.